The 30 T cell receptor beta chains given below trace back to one sample, sequenced in a study of shared clonotypes between healthy human individuals. TCRdb's table, derived via immunoSEQ multiplex PCR, lists solely in-frame clones and lacks some. The sample yields about 520,000 clones, over 75% seen once. Material for sequencing was PBMCs. These TCRs come from a woman in her 40s in good health. Some clones in this sample may be carry-over from other donors' samples.

The chain joins TRBV7-9 to TRBJ2-5, with D maybe TRBD2 (6 bases). V was pared by 5 bases and J by 2 bases, with 15 bases between. The germline gives CDR1 SEHNR, CDR2 FQNEAQ (reference sequence). This CDR3 region has 15 residues. Here the CDR3 reads CASSPRGSGQETQYF. The CDR3 DNA follows: TGTGCCAGCAGCCCCCGGGGTAGCGGACAAGAGACCCAGTACTTC.

V is TRBV10-3 and J is TRBJ2-7; 12 nucleotides align to TRBD2. This CDR3 comprises 15 residues. Germline trimming cut 4 bases from V and 6 bases from J; bases unmatched to any gene: 7. Germline CDR1 ENHRY, CDR2 SYGVKD. As DNA, the CDR3 is TGTGCCATCAGTGGACTAGCGGGAGCCGGTGGCGAGCAGTACTTC. This gives the protein CAISGLAGAGGEQYF.

V is TRBV14 and J is TRBJ2-5; unclear D gene. V shed 7 bases and J shed 5 bases, with 14 bases lying between them. The CDR3 extends over 13 amino acids. Germline V gives CDR1 SGHDN, CDR2 FVKESK. The CDR3, as DNA: TGTGCCAGCAACCTCTTTTTGGGGGAGACCCAGTACTTC. Residues: CASNLFLGETQYF.

This clone turned up a few times. V gene TRBV7-6 combines with J gene TRBJ1-3; possibly TRBD1 for D (5 bases). CDR1 SGHVS and CDR2 FNYEAQ come from the germline V gene. The V end was cut by 7 bases, the J end by 4 bases, with 14 bases between. CDR3 length equals 14 residues. This CDR3 is CASTSEGWGNTIYF. In DNA form, the CDR3 reads TGTGCCAGCACCTCCGAGGGGTGGGGAAACACCATATATTTT.

The J gene is TRBJ2-5, the V gene TRBV5-1, with 7 bases matching TRBD1. Germline V lookup: CDR1 SGHRS, CDR2 YFSETQ. The V gene end was trimmed by 1 base and the J gene end by 4 bases; junction bases not matched to a gene: 7. The CDR3 is 15 amino acids. The CDR3 reads CASSLQGQPGETQYF. Here the CDR3 DNA reads TGCGCCAGCAGCTTGCAGGGACAGCCGGGAGAGACCCAGTACTTC.

The V call is TRBV28, the J call TRBJ2-3; 8 bases map to TRBD1. The CDR3 is 18 residues long. Unmatched junction bases numbered 15, after V lost 3 bases and J lost 4 bases. Germline CDR1 reads MDHEN; CDR2 reads SYDVKM. The CDR3 sequence is CASSLVDGGRGRPDTQYF. The CDR3 DNA sequence: TGTGCCAGCAGTTTGGTTGATGGGGGCAGGGGGCGACCAGATACGCAGTATTTT.

The V gene is TRBV13, the J gene TRBJ2-1; TRBD2 matches 12 bases. The junction had 5 bases not matched to a gene; V was cut back by 4 bases and J by 7 bases. Germline V gene data show CDR1 as PRHDT and CDR2 as FYEKMQ (reference sequence). This CDR3 region has 15 residues. CDR3 residues: CASSYTGTSGNEQFF. CDR3 DNA sequence: TGTGCCAGCAGCTACACCGGGACTAGCGGGAATGAGCAGTTCTTC.

The chain carries TRBV11-2 and TRBJ2-3; D unclear. The V gene lost 2 bases and the J gene lost 6 bases, with 9 bases spanning the gap. CDR1 is SGHAT and CDR2 is FQNNGV in the germline V gene. The CDR3 is 13 residues long. In DNA form, the CDR3 reads TGTGCCAGCAGCTTACAGAGGTTGGATACGCAGTATTTT. It translates to CASSLQRLDTQYF.

The rearrangement uses TRBV2 and TRBJ2-7; TRBD2 might be the D (5 bases). CDR1 and CDR2 (germline): SNHLY, FYNNEI. This CDR3 comprises 12 residues. V gave up 11 bases and J gave up 1 base, with 12 bases separating them. The CDR3 loop reads CASKLVSYEQYF. DNA for the CDR3: TGTGCCTCCAAACTAGTTTCCTACGAGCAGTACTTC.

The chain combines TRBV5-1 with TRBJ2-7; 9 bases align to TRBD2. J gave up 7 bases and V 3 bases, and 17 bases lay outside the gene matches. There are 17 residues in the CDR3. Looked up from germline, CDR1 is SGHRS and CDR2 is YFSETQ. CDR3 in DNA: TGCGCCAGCAGCTCGGGCGCTAGCGGGATTGGATTTGGAGAGCAGTACTTC. Amino acids: CASSSGASGIGFGEQYF.

The V and J genes are TRBV6-1 and TRBJ2-1, with 12 positions matching TRBD2. Losses at the gene ends were 5 bases for V and 14 bases for J; bases not matched to a gene: 13. Per the germline V gene, CDR1 is MNHNS and CDR2 is SASEGT. The CDR3 totals 15 residues. The CDR3 sequence is CASSPMRTSGEVEFF. The CDR3 bases are TGTGCCAGCAGTCCCATGAGGACTAGCGGGGAGGTGGAGTTCTTC.

On this clone itself: This likely came from a read error, as a far larger clone is one base away. Other DNA sequences of this sample code for an identical CDR3. The genes are TRBV30 and TRBJ2-7, with D tentatively TRBD1 (5 bases). Between the trimmed V and J ends, which lost 2 bases and 7 bases, there was a span of 15 bases. This CDR3 has 13 amino acids. Per germline, CDR1 GTSNPN and CDR2 SVGIG (reference sequence). CDR3 sequence reads: CAWSLDMSYEQYF. The CDR3 nucleotides read TGTGCCTGGAGTCTGGACATGAGCTATGAGCAGTACTTC.

This clone has only a few counts. A far larger clone is one nucleotide away, so this likely arose from a read error. The same CDR3 also results from other DNA sequences found in this sample. The J gene is TRBJ1-1, the V gene TRBV7-3; tentatively, D is TRBD1 (5 bases). The V gene's germline CDR1 is SGHTA and CDR2 FQGTGA. The CDR3 has 13 amino acids. DNA of the CDR3: TGCGCCAGCAGCTCATCAGGGACCACTGAAGCTTTCTTT. Its protein is CASSSSGTTEAFF.

The rearrangement joins TRBV5-4 to TRBJ2-7; 9 nucleotides agree with TRBD1. The V and J ends lost 4 bases and 4 bases, in that order; junction bases with no gene match: 9. CDR1 and CDR2 from the germline V gene are SGHNT and YYREEE (reference sequence). The CDR3 totals 15 residues. The CDR3 reads CASSTDRGFIYEQYF. The CDR3 DNA sequence: TGTGCCAGCAGCACGGACAGGGGTTTTATTTACGAGCAGTACTTC.

This rearrangement joins TRBV28 to TRBJ2-7; maybe TRBD1 (6 bases). Trimming pared 6 bases from V and 3 bases from J, leaving 12 bases between. Germline CDR1 reads MDHEN; CDR2 reads SYDVKM. The CDR3 contains 13 residues. The CDR3 is CASRREGHYEQYF. CDR3 coding DNA: TGTGCCAGCAGACGCGAGGGACACTACGAGCAGTACTTC.

This clone came up many times. The J gene is TRBJ2-7, the V gene TRBV10-3, with 7 bases that match TRBD1. This CDR3 is built from 14 residues. CDR1 and CDR2 (germline): ENHRY, SYGVKD. Trimming at V came to 2 bases and at J to 2 bases, leaving 3 bases not matched to a gene. CDR3 bases: TGTGCCATCAGTGAGGGGGACAGAACCTACGAGCAGTACTTC. Amino acids: CAISEGDRTYEQYF.

In the case of this clone: It differs at one base from a far larger clone, so likely a read error. This rearrangement joins TRBV30 to TRBJ1-2; 8 nucleotides align to TRBD1. The length of the CDR3 is 14 residues. Germline CDR1 reads GTSNPN; CDR2 reads SVGIG (reference sequence). Germline trimming cut 4 bases from V and 1 base from J; bases unmatched to any gene: 5. In DNA form, the CDR3 reads TGTGCCTGGATACGGGACAGGAGTAACTATGGCTACACCTTC. Its protein is CAWIRDRSNYGYTF. Complete variable domain (other parts from reference TRBV30 and TRBJ1-2): SQTIHQWPATLVQPVGSPLSLECTVEGTSNPNLYWYRQAAGRGLQLLFYSVGIGQISSEVPQNLSASRPQDRQFILSSKKLLLSDSGFYLCAWIRDRSNYGYTFGSGTRLTVV.

Comment on this clone: One base separates it from a far larger clone, so it is likely a read error. In this CDR3 the conserved last residue, phenylalanine or tryptophan, is missing, so a read error is likely. The chain couples TRBV29-1 to TRBJ2-7; maybe TRBD1 (6 bases). This CDR3 has 13 residues. Germline lookup yields CDR1 SQVTM and CDR2 ANQGSEA. V was pared by 4 bases and J by 5 bases, with 15 bases between. DNA of the CDR3: TGCAGCGTTGGTGGGGGCAAAACTGACGAGCAGTACTTA. Translating gives CSVGGGKTDEQYL.

The V gene is TRBV19, the J gene TRBJ1-2, with a possible D match to TRBD1 (5 bases). CDR1 is LNHDA, CDR2 SQIVND, per germline (reference sequence). The CDR3 has 14 amino acids. V was cut by 4 bases and J by 5 bases, with 14 bases left in between. CDR3 protein: CASSTNGGSYGYTF. Written as DNA, the CDR3 is TGTGCCAGTAGTACAAACGGGGGGAGTTATGGCTACACCTTC. The full variable domain, rest sourced from reference TRBV19 and TRBJ1-2, is DGGITQSPKYLFRKEGQNVTLSCEQNLNHDAMYWYRQDPGQGLRLIYYSQIVNDFQKGDIAEGYSVSREKKESFPLTVTSAQKNPTAFYLCASSTNGGSYGYTFGSGTRLTVV.

This clone was seen at least ten times. The V gene is TRBV5-1, the J gene TRBJ2-1, with D possibly matching TRBD2 (6 bases). CDR1 and CDR2 (germline): SGHRS, YFSETQ. V lost 3 bases, J lost 9 bases, and 22 bases lay in between. This CDR3 is 16 amino acids long. The CDR3 DNA sequence: TGCGCCAGCAGCTCGAAGACGGGACTGGGGATCTTTGAGCAGTTCTTC. Translated, it gives CASSSKTGLGIFEQFF.

The chain has TRBV2 and TRBJ2-2, with unresolved D. This CDR3 has 13 residues. Germline V gene lookup returns CDR1 SNHLY and CDR2 FYNNEI. Trimming took off 5 bases at V and 3 bases at J, with 7 bases between the two ends. The CDR3 here is CASSRFDTGELFF. In DNA, the CDR3 is TGTGCCAGCAGTCGTTTCGACACCGGGGAGCTGTTTTTT.

The J gene is TRBJ2-1, the V gene TRBV28; 12 bases are a match to TRBD2. The CDR3 length is 18 residues. Trimming took 2 bases from V and 3 from J; bases not matched to a gene: 8. Germline V lookup: CDR1 MDHEN, CDR2 SYDVKM. The CDR3 bases are TGTGCCAGCAGTTTAGGCGGACTAGCGGGAAGCTTCTACAATGAGCAGTTCTTC. It is translated as CASSLGGLAGSFYNEQFF.

V and J are TRBV28 and TRBJ2-3; 15 bases align to TRBD2. CDR3 length: 18 amino acids. CDR1 and CDR2 from the germline V gene are MDHEN and SYDVKM. Trimming cost V 6 bases and J 0 bases; bases outside gene matches: 7. Written as DNA, the CDR3 is TGTGCCAGCAGAACCGGGACTAGCGGGAGGACTAGCACAGATACGCAGTATTTT. Translation: CASRTGTSGRTSTDTQYF.

The J gene is TRBJ1-1, the V gene TRBV7-9; no reliable D call. The CDR3 totals 14 residues. Trimming took 0 bases from V and 1 from J, leaving 6 bases between them. Germline assignment: CDR1 SEHNR and CDR2 FQNEAQ (reference sequence). For the CDR3, the DNA is TGTGCCAGCAGCTTAGCAGGGTGGAACACTGAAGCTTTCTTT. This gives the protein CASSLAGWNTEAFF.

This clone was recorded once. The chain is built from TRBV11-2 and TRBJ1-2, with TRBD1 identical over 7 bases. The ends lost 4 bases at V and 5 bases at J; junction bases unmatched: 7. The CDR3 sequence is 14 residues long. CDR1 and CDR2 (germline): SGHAT, FQNNGV. The CDR3 spells CASSSLQGRYGYTF. The DNA of the CDR3 is TGTGCCAGCAGCTCACTACAGGGGCGGTATGGCTACACCTTC.

Comment on this clone: A far larger clone is just one base off, so this is likely a read error. Distinct nucleotide sequences in the sample also encode this CDR3. V is TRBV7-9 and J is TRBJ2-2, with TRBD1 matching 10 bases. This CDR3 is 15 amino acids long. Germline CDR1 is SEHNR and CDR2 is FQNEAQ (reference sequence). Here the CDR3 DNA reads TGTGCCAGCAGGTTGGGGACAGGGGCCACCGGGGAGCTGTTCTTT. Translated, it gives CASRLGTGATGELFF.

A word on this clone: The sample carries other DNA sequences with the same CDR3. The chain recombines TRBV29-1 with TRBJ2-7; TRBD1 agrees at 9 bases. The CDR3 totals 13 residues. The germline V gene encodes CDR1 SQVTM and CDR2 ANQGSEA. With V trimmed by 3 bases and J by 3 bases, 3 bases remained unmatched. CDR3 coding DNA: TGCAGCGTTGAGGGACAGGGACTCTACGAGCAGTACTTC. Translating it yields CSVEGQGLYEQYF.

Worth noting for this clone: With a far larger clone one base away, a read error is the likely cause. The J gene is TRBJ2-2, the V gene TRBV7-3; D is perhaps TRBD2 (5 bases). This CDR3 is built from 16 residues. Per the germline V gene, CDR1 is SGHTA and CDR2 is FQGTGA. Trimming pared 5 bases from V and 1 base from J, leaving 14 bases between. The CDR3, as DNA: TGTGCCAGCAGCCAGAGGGCTAGCCTGAACACCGGGGAGCTGTTTTTT. Translation gives CASSQRASLNTGELFF.

As to this clone: A far bigger clonotype differs at one base, so this is likely a read error. CDR3 coding DNA: TGTGCCAGCAGCACTGACAACCAAGAGACCCAGTACTTC. Encoded protein: CASSTDNQETQYF. This chain links TRBV5-6 with TRBJ2-5; D call uncertain. In germline, CDR1 is SGHDT, CDR2 YYEEEE. V lost 4 bases and J 0 bases, leaving 7 bases between the germline ends. The CDR3 loop spans 13 amino acids.

The chain carries TRBV7-2 and TRBJ2-2; 9 nucleotides match TRBD2. J gave up 6 bases and V 3 bases, and 5 bases lay outside the gene matches. The germline V gene has CDR1 SGHTA and CDR2 FQGNSA. This CDR3 spans 15 amino acids. DNA of the CDR3: TGTGCCAGCAGCTTTGCTAGCGGGACCCCCGGGGAGCTGTTTTTT. Amino acid sequence: CASSFASGTPGELFF.